These T cell receptor beta chains were read from a single sample in a study of blood T cell repertoires in COVID-19. TCRdb's copy holds only in-frame clones and misses some; the assay was immunoSEQ multiplex PCR. The sample lists about 170,000 clones, around 87% occurring once. The sequenced sample consisted of peripheral blood. The receptors shown here come from a man aged 55 to 70 with COVID-19, enrolled during active disease. CDR3s include the opening cysteine and the closing phenylalanine or tryptophan. D genes are given only for firm matches. Expanded clones get a size class; other rows say once, few or many, or leave the size out.

abundance,len,d_gene,v_gene,j_gene,CDR3aa,CDR3nt
-,16,TRBD2,TRBV7-2,TRBJ2-1,CASSPGGSSGYNEQFF,TGTGCCAGCAGCCCAGGAGGGTCTAGCGGCTACAATGAGCAGTTCTTC
-,11,-,TRBV3-1/TRBV3-2,TRBJ2-7,CASGEIYEQYF,TGTGCCAGCGGAGAAATCTACGAGCAGTACTTC
-,14,-,TRBV5-6,TRBJ1-2,CASSLVNTNYGYTF,TGTGCCAGCAGCTTGGTAAACACTAACTATGGCTACACCTTC
-,14,-,TRBV27,TRBJ2-3,CASSFPGVADTQYF,TGTGCCAGCAGTTTCCCAGGGGTCGCAGATACGCAGTATTTT
-,12,-,TRBV15,TRBJ2-4,CATSRPLGSRYF,TGTGCCACCAGCAGACCGCTGGGCTCCCGGTACTTC
-,13,TRBD1,TRBV25-1,TRBJ1-1,CASRQGGSTEAFF,TGTGCCAGCAGACAGGGGGGGAGCACTGAAGCTTTCTTT
-,15,TRBD1,TRBV6-5,TRBJ1-5,CASSRDRGLGQPQHF,TGTGCCAGCAGTCGGGACAGGGGGTTAGGTCAGCCCCAGCATTTT
-,12,-,TRBV2,TRBJ1-1,CASSQGLTEAFF,TGTGCCAGCAGTCAGGGACTCACTGAAGCTTTCTTT
-,14,-,TRBV4-2,TRBJ2-3,CASSQLTGADTQYF,TGTGCCAGCAGCCAACTAACGGGAGCAGATACGCAGTATTTT
-,15,-,TRBV7-8,TRBJ1-6,CASSLRRVSESPLHF,TGTGCCAGCAGCTTACGGAGGGTGTCGGAATCACCCCTCCACTTT
-,16,-,TRBV4-3,TRBJ2-2,CASSQEISWETGELFF,TGCGCCAGCAGCCAAGAGATTAGCTGGGAGACCGGGGAGCTGTTTTTT
-,13,-,TRBV7-2,TRBJ2-2,CASSFGVIGELFF,TGTGCCAGCAGCTTCGGGGTCATCGGGGAGCTGTTTTTT
once,15,-,TRBV3-1/TRBV3-2,TRBJ2-7,CASSPGVTTTYEQYF,TGTGCCAGCAGCCCGGGGGTCACGACTACCTACGAGCAGTACTTC
-,15,-,TRBV19,TRBJ1-5,CASRDSGVGNQPQHF,TGTGCCAGTAGGGACAGCGGGGTCGGCAATCAGCCCCAGCATTTT
-,16,-,TRBV19,TRBJ1-3,CASSISGTSSGNTIYF,TGTGCCAGTAGTATCTCCGGGACAAGCTCTGGAAACACCATATATTTT
-,15,TRBD1,TRBV7-9,TRBJ2-7,CASSLRTGGSSEQYF,TGTGCCAGCAGCCTCCGAACAGGGGGATCCTCCGAGCAGTACTTC
once,17,TRBD1,TRBV19,TRBJ1-6,CASSIFGTVGYNSPLHF,TGTGCCAGTAGTATTTTTGGGACAGTTGGCTATAATTCACCCCTCCACTTT
-,15,TRBD1,TRBV3-1/TRBV3-2,TRBJ1-2,CASSYDPNRGSGYTF,TGTGCCAGCAGCTATGATCCTAACAGGGGTTCGGGCTACACCTTC
-,13,-,TRBV7-2,TRBJ1-2,CASSVQGNYGYTF,TGTGCCAGCAGCGTACAGGGTAACTATGGCTACACCTTC
-,15,TRBD1,TRBV6-5,TRBJ2-2,CASRRDRVNTGELFF,TGTGCCAGCCGTCGGGACAGGGTTAACACCGGGGAGCTGTTTTTT
-,16,TRBD1,TRBV19,TRBJ1-5,CASSMLGTGGTQPQHF,TGTGCCAGTAGTATGCTCGGGACAGGGGGAACTCAGCCCCAGCATTTT
-,14,-,TRBV11-2,TRBJ2-2,CASRPLTGTGELFF,TGTGCCAGCAGACCTCTTACGGGCACCGGGGAGCTGTTTTTT
-,15,TRBD2,TRBV9,TRBJ2-1,CASSVRREPRNEQFF,TGTGCCAGCAGCGTAAGGCGGGAGCCCCGCAATGAGCAGTTCTTC
-,15,-,TRBV3-1/TRBV3-2,TRBJ2-1,CASSKTSMGPFEQFF,TGTGCCAGCAGCAAGACTAGTATGGGGCCATTTGAGCAGTTCTTC
-,13,-,TRBV19,TRBJ1-5,CASSDRPNQPQHF,TGTGCCAGTAGTGACAGGCCGAATCAGCCCCAGCATTTT
-,15,-,TRBV9,TRBJ2-1,CASSASLVQGAEQFF,TGTGCCAGCAGCGCATCGCTTGTACAGGGCGCTGAGCAGTTCTTC
-,16,-,TRBV7-3,TRBJ1-1,CASSLTSRGVNTEAFF,TGTGCCAGCAGCTTAACTAGTCGGGGGGTGAACACTGAAGCTTTCTTT
-,13,-,TRBV5-6,TRBJ1-1,CASSAGFNTEAFF,TGTGCCAGCAGCGCGGGATTTAACACTGAAGCTTTCTTT
-,12,-,TRBV18,TRBJ1-2,CASSQGSNGYTF,TGTGCCAGCTCACAAGGGAGTAATGGCTACACCTTC
-,18,-,TRBV27,TRBJ2-3,CASSWKLGTGWSTDTQYF,TGTGCCAGCAGTTGGAAACTGGGAACAGGGTGGAGCACAGATACGCAGTATTTT
once,15,TRBD1,TRBV7-2,TRBJ1-2,CASSSTGTGGRGYTF,TGTGCCAGCAGTAGCACCGGGACAGGGGGCCGCGGCTACACCTTC
once,14,-,TRBV7-5,TRBJ1-3,CARLGQGAGNTIYF,TGTGCCAGACTCGGACAGGGGGCTGGAAACACCATATATTTT
once,15,TRBD1,TRBV5-8,TRBJ1-5,CASSLGDREGQPQHF,TGTGCCAGCAGCTTGGGAGACAGGGAAGGCCAGCCCCAGCATTTT
-,17,TRBD1,TRBV29-1,TRBJ1-1,CSVAGGVLGQMNTEAFF,TGCAGCGTGGCAGGCGGGGTACTGGGACAGATGAACACTGAAGCTTTCTTT
-,14,TRBD1,TRBV2,TRBJ1-1,CASRPGTGGTEAFF,TGTGCCAGCAGGCCCGGGACAGGGGGTACTGAAGCTTTCTTT
-,14,-,TRBV5-1,TRBJ2-3,CASREGASTDTQYF,TGCGCCAGCAGAGAGGGCGCCAGCACAGATACGCAGTATTTT
-,13,-,TRBV20-1,TRBJ1-1,CSASWGASTEAFF,TGCAGTGCTAGTTGGGGAGCGAGCACTGAAGCTTTCTTT
once,13,TRBD1,TRBV28,TRBJ1-5,CASRQTGGQPQHF,TGTGCCAGCAGACAAACAGGGGGTCAGCCCCAGCATTTT
-,16,TRBD2,TRBV6-5,TRBJ2-1,CASSYSSSGRRHEQFF,TGTGCCAGCAGTTATTCCTCTAGCGGGAGGAGGCATGAGCAGTTCTTC
few,14,TRBD1,TRBV2,TRBJ1-1,CASSKTDRDTEAFF,TGTGCCAGCAGTAAAACGGACAGGGACACTGAAGCTTTCTTT
-,16,TRBD1,TRBV2,TRBJ2-3,CASRQSRQGGTDTQYF,TGTGCCAGCAGACAATCTAGACAGGGTGGTACAGATACGCAGTATTTT
-,12,-,TRBV11-3,TRBJ1-1,CASSLSNTEAFF,TGTGCCAGCAGCCTTTCGAACACTGAAGCTTTCTTT
-,15,TRBD1,TRBV3-1/TRBV3-2,TRBJ2-7,CASSRERTGRHEQYF,TGTGCCAGCAGCCGAGAGAGGACAGGGAGGCACGAGCAGTACTTC
few,17,TRBD1,TRBV2,TRBJ1-5,CASRLGQPLNSNQPQHF,TGTGCCAGCAGGCTGGGACAGCCTCTAAATAGCAATCAGCCCCAGCATTTT
few,14,-,TRBV28,TRBJ1-6,CASSYTGNNSPLHF,TGTGCCAGCAGCTACACAGGGAATAATTCACCCCTCCACTTT
-,13,-,TRBV27,TRBJ1-5,CASSLNEKTFQHF,TGTGCCAGCAGTTTGAACGAAAAAACTTTCCAGCATTTT
-,13,-,TRBV28,TRBJ2-2,CASSHRNTGELFF,TGTGCCAGCAGTCACAGGAACACCGGGGAGCTGTTTTTT
-,15,TRBD1,TRBV6-4,TRBJ1-6,CASRRRDRDNSPLHF,TGTGCCAGCAGGAGACGGGACAGAGATAATTCACCCCTCCACTTT